This T cell receptor beta chain was recovered during a study of shared clonotypes between healthy human individuals. Findings and limits, study-wide: The generation probabilities recorded for non-shared clonotypes fell below those of clonotypes shared by all four donors.

Details on this clone: Its target is not known.

Between the trimmed V and J ends, which lost 7 bases and 6 bases, there was a span of 14 bases. The CDR3 contains 13 residues. Germline V lookup: CDR1 MNHEY, CDR2 SMNVEV (reference sequence). Sequencing was performed with immunoSEQ multiplex PCR; in TCRdb, only in-frame clones are kept and a portion is missing. Among hundreds of thousands of clones, more than 85% were seen once, and the ten largest hold about 24%. In the naive CD8 group, cells lacked CD45RO and were positively selected for CCR7, so terminally differentiated effector memory CD45RA+ cells were left out. Adult Caucasians living in Nashville, Tennessee made up all of the donors.

The receptor was isolated from a man aged 30 to 45 in good health. What was sequenced was naive CD8+ T cells sorted from blood. This chain connects TRBV27 to TRBJ2-3; unclear D gene. CDR3 bases: TGTGCCAGCACCGGTTCGGGTTCGGATACGCAGTATTTT. Its translation: CASTGSGSDTQYF.